This T cell receptor beta chain originates from a study of shared clonotypes between healthy human individuals (dated by TCRdb to about 2020). A note on the overall study: A few men and a couple of women, aged 18 to 49 years, made up the cohort. To increase sequencing depth and limit assay-specific biases, TCR repertoire library preparation and sequencing were carried out by different laboratories using diverse techniques. To estimate repertoire size and how much clonotypes are shared between individuals, the study performed deep sequencing of blood TCR repertoires from a few healthy adults. Per donor, three plates each were used for CD4 naive and CD4 memory, two for CD8 naive, and one for CD8 memory. Each donor's leukapheresis produced roughly between roughly 0.85 and 9.5 billion PBMCs. Overall study outcomes, separate from this receptor: Based on pairwise subsampling, the degree of clonotype sharing among donors was expected to be affected by sequencing depth. Across a handful of donors, 4.5% to 6.5% of naive CD4, approximately 4% of naive CD8, under 2.5% of memory CD4, and 0.4% of memory CD8 clonotypes were shared. Because the study included a small number of donors, the genetic and exposure-history diversity represented was limited. Even with the large sequencing depth, rarefaction of the sorted-subset datasets indicated that sequencing was incomplete. Larger estimated clonotype richness was generally found for naive subsets than for memory subsets. Sampling was restricted to blood, and TCR repertoires in tissue are likely to differ from TCR repertoires in blood. Higher generation probabilities were observed for clonotypes shared by all four sorted-subset donors than for non-shared clonotypes.

CDR1 and CDR2 are drawn from the germline V gene: SGHDT, YYEEEE. V has 0 bases trimmed and J has 3 bases trimmed; junction bases matching no gene number 8. The CDR3 spans 17 residues, from the cysteine through the phenylalanine. Here the CDR3 DNA is all that survives: 51 bases in frame from base 1. The donors were healthy, HIV-negative adults with no recently reported acute infections or vaccinations. Only Caucasian adults living in Nashville, Tennessee, USA were represented among the donors. Magnetic negative selection was used to enrich CD4+ T cells, after which naive cells were positively selected on CD45RA and the negative fraction became the memory subset. Blood was collected by leukapheresis, and PBMCs were isolated by Ficoll-Histopaque density gradient centrifugation and then cryopreserved in liquid nitrogen vapor phase. Purity and quantity of every magnetically sorted T cell population were checked by analytical flow cytometry. Each sorted fraction had its genomic DNA isolated and then quantified by UV absorbance on a Nanodrop 2000c.

Using the deep immunoSEQ assay, multiplex PCR amplified TCR CDR3 regions from genomic DNA. Extracted genomic DNA from each cell subset was distributed evenly across all wells of several immunoSEQ 96-well plates, and each plate was treated as a replicate. For sorted subsets, roughly 200 ng genomic DNA, equal to some 28,000 T cell genomes, was loaded into each replicate PCR. The purified libraries were quantified using a Qubit 3.0 fluorometer, sized with a Bioanalyzer 2100, and then quantified again using the KAPA Library Quantification kit. Every immunoSEQ 96-well plate was sequenced on a dedicated single-read 150-cycle Illumina NextSeq 550 flow cell. Concerning the study's data processing: Because only junctional sequences without quality scores were contained in the immunoSEQ output, filtering matching that applied to full-length reads could not be performed. Sequences were annotated with PyIR, a Python wrapper for IgBLAST v1.9, using IMGT germline references to assign V/J genes and CDR3. Reads were filtered out if the reads had weak V/J assignments (E-value above 1e-6), no CDR3, stop codons, out-of-frame junctions, or ambiguous translated residues. V3J clonotypes were defined as sequences sharing the same inferred V gene, J gene, and CDR3 amino acid sequence. Percentage overlap between repertoires was calculated by dividing the number of shared unique clonotypes by the size of the smaller repertoire. Richness of each repertoire was evaluated using RTK rarefaction, the Chao1 estimator, and Recon v2.1 estimates of unobserved clonotypes. Generation probabilities for all TCRbeta clonotypes obtained by the gDNA method from a few donors were computed using OLGA. TCRdb mirrors the immuneACCESS table, restricted to in-frame sequences. Some clones are absent from its copies; in checked studies, under half trace to an unresolved V gene, and the reason for the others is unknown. The DNA gave D and trimming, while V, J and clone size come from that table. This sample is represented by approximately 1,000,000 clones; roughly 80% of them were singletons. Jointly, the top ten make up roughly 0.83% of the sample.

In this sample, this clone turned up once. No cognate antigen has been identified for it. Base qualities are not provided; no much larger clone lies one nucleotide away. Sequencing was carried out using memory CD4+ T cells from PBMCs. The meaning of the sample's cell subset or site label: CD45RA-negative fraction. The receptor comes from a man aged 18 to 29 in good health. Some clones in this sample may be carry-over from other donors' samples. The chain links TRBV5-6 with TRBJ2-3, with 9 bases matching TRBD1. The DNA sequence is as follows: TGTGCCAGCAGCTTGGCTACAGGGGGCGCGGGGACAGATACGCAGTATTTT. It translates to CASSLATGGAGTDTQYF.